A single sample is the source of the 11 T cell receptor beta chains below, sequenced in a study of Graves' ophthalmopathy and Graves' hyperthyroidism. Amplification of TCR beta CDR3 regions used RNA transcripts. First-round RT-PCR with HTBI primers preceded a second-round multiplex PCR. One entry per CDR3 protein results from TCRdb running MiXCR on the multiplex PCR reads. The sample lists 900,000 to 1,200,000 distinct CDR3 sequences, about 36% seen once, with more than 9.5% in the top ten. Sequenced sample: peripheral blood or thyroid tissue (not recorded which). The receptors here all came from an adult man with Graves' hyperthyroidism.

This clonotype appeared a few times. A read error may be the cause here, since a much bigger clone is one base away. The chain has TRBV7-2 and TRBJ1-1, with 8 bases aligning to TRBD1. The germline V gene encodes CDR1 SGHTA and CDR2 FQGNSA. The V segment lost 2 bases and the J segment 3 bases; nucleotides outside the gene matches: 2. The CDR3 runs to 14 residues. The chain's CDR3 is CASSLWTGHTEAFF. As DNA, the CDR3 is TGTGCCAGCAGCTTATGGACAGGGCACACTGAAGCTTTCTTT. The entire variable domain, with the rest obtained from reference TRBV7-2 and TRBJ1-1, is as follows: GAGVSQSPSNKVTEKGKDVELRCDPISGHTALYWYRQSLGQGLEFLIYFQGNSAPDKSGLPSDRFSAERTGGSVSTLTIQRTQQEDSAVYLCASSLWTGHTEAFFGQGTRLTVV.

This clonotype was picked up many times. The chain uses TRBV10-3 and TRBJ2-5; unclear D gene. The CDR3 contains 11 residues. Germline lookup yields CDR1 ENHRY and CDR2 SYGVKD. The V and J ends lost 3 bases and 4 bases respectively, with 3 bases between them. CDR3 residues: CAISEGETQYF. The CDR3 DNA is TGTGCCATCAGTGAAGGAGAGACCCAGTACTTC.

V and J are TRBV4-1 and TRBJ1-5; TRBD1 might be the D (5 bases). From germline, CDR1 is MGHRA and CDR2 YSYEKL. This CDR3 has 17 amino acids. V lost 3 bases, J lost 5 bases, and 20 bases lay in between. Here the CDR3 DNA reads TGCGCCAGCAGCCAGGGAGAAAGGACGGGGGAAGATCAGCCCCAGCATTTT. It specifies CASSQGERTGEDQPQHF.

The genes are TRBV7-2 and TRBJ2-5; a possible D gene is TRBD2 (5 bases). CDR1 and CDR2 (germline): SGHTA, FQGNSA. The CDR3 runs to 16 residues. V was cut by 2 bases and J by 7 bases, with 20 bases left in between. CDR3: CASSLSRTGKRVTQYF. The CDR3 DNA is TGTGCCAGCAGCTTATCCAGGACGGGAAAACGGGTGACCCAGTACTTC.

V gene TRBV4-2 combines with J gene TRBJ2-2; a possible D gene is TRBD1 (6 bases). V was shortened by 2 bases and J by 5 bases, with 21 bases between the two germline ends. The CDR3 length is 18 residues. Germline V gene data show CDR1 as LGHNA and CDR2 as YNFKEQ. As DNA, the CDR3 is TGTGCCAGCAGCCAACACGCAGGGGAGCCCCCTGGGACCGGGGAGCTGTTTTTT. It is translated as CASSQHAGEPPGTGELFF.

In its sample, this clonotype was seen once. This chain joins TRBV29-1 and TRBJ2-2; 13 bases fit TRBD2. Germline CDR1 and CDR2: SQVTM and ANQGSEA. V shed 6 bases and J 4 bases; nucleotides not matched to a gene: 5. The CDR3 is made up of 15 amino acids. The CDR3 coding sequence is TGCAGCGTCGGACTAGCGGGAGCCCCCACCGGGGAGCTGTTTTTT. Its translation: CSVGLAGAPTGELFF.

The table lists this clonotype with many counts. The genes are TRBV2 and TRBJ1-3, with D tentatively TRBD1 (6 bases). The CDR3 runs 15 residues. The germline V and J ends were trimmed by 4 bases and 0 bases, with 10 bases remaining between them. Germline V lookup: CDR1 SNHLY, CDR2 FYNNEI. CDR3 sequence reads: CASSGDTSSGNTIYF. The CDR3 DNA reads TGTGCCAGCAGTGGGGACACGAGCTCTGGAAACACCATATATTTT.

The chain carries TRBV2 and TRBJ2-7; TRBD2 matches at 7 bases. This CDR3 spans 16 amino acids. V shed 6 bases and J 3 bases; nucleotides not matched to a gene: 14. Germline CDR1 is SNHLY and CDR2 is FYNNEI. DNA for the CDR3: TGTGCCAGCAGCTTATCAGCGGGAATGGGGAACTACGAGCAGTACTTC. It codes for CASSLSAGMGNYEQYF.

A single count supports this clonotype. This chain joins TRBV29-1 and TRBJ1-3; TRBD1 is a possible D gene (5 bases). The CDR3 is made up of 14 amino acids. CDR1 is SQVTM, CDR2 ANQGSEA, per germline. Deletions cut 3 bases from V and 0 bases from J, with 9 bases between. As DNA, the CDR3 is TGCAGCGTTGACGGGCAGGGCTCTGGAAACACCATATATTTT. Translating it yields CSVDGQGSGNTIYF.

This clonotype was observed at least ten times. The chain joins TRBV20-1 to TRBJ2-2; no clear D. Per the germline V gene, CDR1 is DFQATT and CDR2 is SNEGSKA (reference sequence). V was pared by 6 bases and J by 0 bases, with 8 bases between. The length of the CDR3 is 13 residues. The CDR3 DNA reads TGCAGTGCCGACGTCGCGAACACCGGGGAGCTGTTTTTT. Translation gives CSADVANTGELFF.

The chain employs TRBV25-1 and TRBJ1-6; D gene unclear. CDR3 size: 16 residues. The germline V and J ends were trimmed by 5 bases and 4 bases, with 15 bases remaining between them. Germline V gene lookup returns CDR1 MGHDK and CDR2 SYGVNS. The DNA of the CDR3 is TGTGCCAGCAGTCCCCAGGACGGAGATTATAATTCACCCCTCCACTTT. Residues: CASSPQDGDYNSPLHF.